These 19 T cell receptor beta chains share one sample of origin, sequenced in a study of spatial heterogeneity in lung cancer. Study observations and caveats: Tumors with more nonsynonymous mutations had more expanded intratumoral alpha and beta TCRs.

Time point defined: sample taken at primary tumor resection. These receptors lack a known antigen. TCRdb ran MiXCR on the 5' RACE reads and lists one entry per CDR3 protein. Of 7,500 to 10,000 distinct CDR3 sequences in the sample, 7.5% to 10% were seen once. The material was lung tumor tissue, obtained at surgery. The receptors here all came from a male donor with early-stage non-small cell lung cancer.

V usage is TRBV5-6 and J usage is TRBJ1-3, with a possible D match to TRBD1 (5 bases). Per germline, CDR1 SGHDT and CDR2 YYEEEE. V lost 0 bases and J 0 bases, leaving 10 bases between the germline ends. The CDR3 has 16 residues. The CDR3 coding sequence is TGTGCCAGCAGCTTGGGAGGGGCCTTCTCTGGAAACACCATATATTTT. Protein sequence: CASSLGGAFSGNTIYF.

This clonotype has a count of ten or more. The chain links TRBV23-1 to TRBJ1-5; D not certain. TRBV23-1 is an open reading frame, and its role is uncertain. V gave up 7 bases and J gave up 4 bases, with 2 bases separating them. The CDR3 has 10 amino acids. DNA of the CDR3: TGCGCCAGCACGAATCAGCCCCAGCATTTT. It specifies CASTNQPQHF.

Within the sample, this clonotype is medium-sized. The V and J genes are TRBV12-3 or TRBV12-4 and TRBJ1-2, with a weak D call TRBD1 (6 bases). This CDR3 region has 14 residues. V lost 6 bases and J lost 2, with 13 bases in between. The CDR3, as DNA: TGTGCCAGCAGGCCTGGGACATCAAACTATGGCTACACCTTC. As protein: CASRPGTSNYGYTF.

This clonotype was detected many times. The CDR3 DNA is TGCAGTGCTAGAGATAGCCTTGTGAAGACCCAGTACTTC. This sequence encodes CSARDSLVKTQYF. The chain links TRBV20-1 to TRBJ2-5; no reliable D call. The CDR3 consists of 13 residues. Trimming pared 0 bases from V and 6 bases from J, leaving 11 bases between. Per the germline V gene, CDR1 is DFQATT and CDR2 is SNEGSKA (reference sequence).

This clonotype counts as medium-sized. The rearrangement uses TRBV12-3 or TRBV12-4 and TRBJ2-3; D gene unclear. This CDR3 region has 12 residues. Trimming pared 6 bases from V and 5 bases from J, leaving 9 bases between. For the CDR3, the DNA is TGTGCCAGCAGCAACAGAATAGATACGCAGTATTTT. This translates into CASSNRIDTQYF.

The chain recombines TRBV5-1 with TRBJ2-7; D is unresolved. The germline gives CDR1 SGHRS, CDR2 YFSETQ. CDR3 size: 14 residues. The V end lost 0 bases, the J end lost 0 bases, and 7 bases lay between the germline ends. The CDR3 sequence: CASSLAGLSYEQYF. The CDR3 DNA sequence: TGCGCCAGCAGCTTGGCCGGTCTCTCCTACGAGCAGTACTTC.

This clonotype was seen at least ten times. V is TRBV20-1 and J is TRBJ2-1, with D possibly being TRBD2 (5 bases). The CDR3 is made up of 17 amino acids. Germline V gene sequence: CDR1 DFQATT, CDR2 SNEGSKA (reference sequence). Trimming removed 4 bases from V and 1 base from J, with 20 bases in between. The CDR3 bases are TGCAGTGCTAAACCACAGAAACGGGATGGGTCCTACAATGAGCAGTTCTTC. The encoded protein is CSAKPQKRDGSYNEQFF.

The chain combines TRBV11-1 with TRBJ1-2; 7 bases map to TRBD1. Germline trimming cut 5 bases from V and 4 bases from J; bases unmatched to any gene: 7. The CDR3 contains 14 residues. CDR1 is SGHAT and CDR2 is FQDESV in the germline V gene (reference sequence). The CDR3 nucleotides are TGTGCCAGCAGCCCACGACAGGGTGCCTATGGCTACACCTTC. Translation gives CASSPRQGAYGYTF.

This clonotype has a count of ten or more. This sequence joins TRBV12-3 or TRBV12-4 and TRBJ2-4; 9 bases map to TRBD1. This CDR3 contains 18 residues. V gave up 5 bases and J gave up 3 bases; unmatched junction bases: 14. In DNA form, the CDR3 reads TGTGCCAGCAGTCAGGACGCCGGGACAGGGTTCGGCAAAAACATTCAGTACTTC. Protein sequence: CASSQDAGTGFGKNIQYF.

This clonotype occurred many times. The rearrangement links TRBV3-1 to TRBJ2-1; 10 nucleotides agree with TRBD2. Germline V gives CDR1 LGHDT, CDR2 YNNKEL (reference sequence). V lost 5 bases to trimming and J lost 6 bases; unmatched junction nucleotides: 10. The length of the CDR3 is 16 residues. CDR3 sequence: CASSLERGGDINEQFF. The CDR3 DNA is TGTGCCAGCAGCTTGGAGCGGGGGGGCGATATCAATGAGCAGTTCTTC.

This clonotype is medium-sized in the sample. The V gene is TRBV4-3, the J gene TRBJ2-1, with D perhaps TRBD2 (7 bases). This CDR3 has 17 residues. Germline V gene lookup returns CDR1 LGHNA and CDR2 YSLEER. Trimming pared 4 bases from V and 6 bases from J, leaving 22 bases between. DNA of the CDR3: TGCGCCAGCAGCCGAGGAGGGGGGGAGGACCTTTCCAATGAGCAGTTCTTC. Encoded protein: CASSRGGGEDLSNEQFF.

This clonotype was counted between two and nine times. J is TRBJ2-7 and V is TRBV27; TRBD2 agrees at 12 bases. J lost 2 bases, V lost 6 bases, and 5 bases had no gene match. The CDR3 loop spans 15 amino acids. The V gene's germline CDR1 is MNHEY and CDR2 SMNVEV (reference sequence). This CDR3 reads CASRLAGGRTYEQYF. CDR3 in DNA: TGTGCCAGCAGACTAGCGGGGGGCCGGACCTACGAGCAGTACTTC.

This clonotype turned up a few times. This chain connects TRBV6-5 to TRBJ1-1; D unresolved. The CDR3 is 11 residues long. Germline lookup yields CDR1 MNHEY and CDR2 SVGAGI. V lost 6 bases and J lost 7, with 9 bases in between. The CDR3: CASRRAREAFF. CDR3 bases: TGTGCCAGCAGGCGGGCCCGTGAAGCTTTCTTT.

This clonotype was recorded many times. This chain links TRBV6-2 or TRBV6-3 with TRBJ2-7; D is perhaps TRBD2 (6 bases). V was trimmed by 6 bases and J by 6 bases, leaving 24 bases between them. There are 16 residues in the CDR3. Germline CDR1 and CDR2: MNHEY and SVGEGT. Written as DNA, the CDR3 is TGTGCCAGCAGCTTAAGCCGACTGGGATTCGGGGGCGAGCAGTACTTC. This sequence encodes CASSLSRLGFGGEQYF.

This clonotype was detected many times. CDR3 nucleotides: TGTGCCAGCGCAGGGTTTCAGCCCCAGCATTTT. It yields the protein CASAGFQPQHF. This chain uses TRBV6-1 with TRBJ1-5; weak D call: TRBD1 (5 bases). This CDR3 contains 11 residues. Germline loops: CDR1 MNHNS, CDR2 SASEGT. Trimming cost V 8 bases and J 6 bases, with 8 bases left between them.

This clonotype was found many times. This chain links TRBV7-2 with TRBJ2-7; 14 positions match TRBD2. This CDR3 is built from 16 residues. Germline V CDR1 and CDR2: SGHTA, FQGNSA. V shed 5 bases, J shed 6 bases, and the junction held 9 bases outside the gene matches. The CDR3 DNA reads TGTGCCAGCAGCGAGACTAGCGGGAGGGCCAGAGGCGAGCAGTACTTC. Translating it yields CASSETSGRARGEQYF.

The V and J genes are TRBV10-2 and TRBJ2-7, with D tentatively TRBD1 (5 bases). This CDR3 has 13 amino acids. Germline CDR1 reads WSHSY; CDR2 reads SAAADI. Trimming removed 0 bases from V and 6 bases from J, with 9 bases in between. CDR3 sequence (DNA): TGCGCCAGCAGTGAGTCACCCCAGGGCGAGCAGTACTTC. Protein: CASSESPQGEQYF.

This clonotype was observed a few times. This sequence joins TRBV6-6 and TRBJ2-3, with D possibly TRBD1 on 5 matching bases. The ends were cut back, 0 bases at V and 5 bases at J, with 12 bases in the middle. Germline V gene sequence: CDR1 MNHNY, CDR2 SVGAGI (reference sequence). The CDR3 is made up of 15 amino acids. The CDR3 DNA reads as TGTGCCAGCAGTTACTCAAGACAGTTCCTAGATACGCAGTATTTT. Translating gives CASSYSRQFLDTQYF.

The rearrangement uses TRBV9 and TRBJ2-3; 8 bases are shared with TRBD2. Germline V lookup: CDR1 SGDLS, CDR2 YYNGEE. The length of the CDR3 is 12 residues. After removal of 4 bases from V and 11 bases from J, the junction contained 6 bases not matched to a gene. The CDR3 loop reads CASSTRTSRQYF. For the CDR3, the DNA is TGTGCCAGCAGCACCCGGACTAGCCGGCAGTATTTT.